Below, 27 T cell receptor beta chains from the same sample are listed, as sequenced in a study of naive and memory T cell subsets. Adult healthy volunteers gave 2.5 ml peripheral blood for whole-blood RNA. For blood and skin samples, reverse transcription used TCR alpha and beta constant primers. TCRdb reanalysed the 5' RACE reads using MiXCR and keeps one entry per CDR3 protein. The sample records tens of thousands of distinct CDR3 sequences, around 4.2% being singletons. These receptors all come from a male donor in good health.

At least ten counts were recorded for this clonotype. The rearrangement uses TRBV29-1 and TRBJ2-1; a weak D match, TRBD1 (6 bases). CDR1 SQVTM and CDR2 ANQGSEA come from the germline V gene. The V and J ends lost 5 bases and 0 bases respectively, with 11 bases between them. There are 14 residues in the CDR3. The CDR3 region has the DNA TGCAGCGTTCTGGACAGCTTCTCCTACAATGAGCAGTTCTTC. Translated, it gives CSVLDSFSYNEQFF.

This clonotype was recorded at least ten times. In DNA form, the CDR3 reads TGTGCCAGCTCACCACGGAAAGACTTCCAAGAGACCCAGTACTTC. This encodes CASSPRKDFQETQYF. V and J are TRBV18 and TRBJ2-5; no reliable D call. Germline CDR1 reads KGHSH; CDR2 reads LQKENI. CDR3 length equals 15 residues. Trimming left V 1 base short and J 1 base short, with 10 bases between.

This clonotype was seen at least ten times. V and J are TRBV6-4 and TRBJ2-1; D is unresolved. The V gene lost 2 bases and the J gene lost 6 bases, with 11 bases spanning the gap. The CDR3 consists of 14 residues. Germline CDR1 MRHNA, CDR2 SNTAGT. The CDR3 sequence: CASSDGQEPNEQFF. CDR3 sequence (DNA): TGTGCCAGCAGTGACGGGCAGGAACCCAATGAGCAGTTCTTC.

This clonotype was observed a few times. The J gene is TRBJ1-5, the V gene TRBV10-1; D is unclear. The CDR3 runs to 13 residues. Germline assignment: CDR1 WNHNN and CDR2 SYGVQD (reference sequence). V lost 2 bases and J lost 6, with 8 bases in between. Here the CDR3 reads CASSEGRGQPQHF. In DNA form, the CDR3 reads TGCGCCAGCAGTGAGGGCAGAGGTCAGCCCCAGCATTTT.

This clonotype was picked up many times. The V and J genes are TRBV7-9 and TRBJ1-2; D is perhaps TRBD1 (5 bases). The CDR3 runs 17 residues. Germline CDR1 is SEHNR and CDR2 is FQNEAQ (reference sequence). V lost 5 bases to trimming and J lost 3 bases, with 22 bases between them. CDR3 bases: TGTGCCAGCAGCCCCTTTAGGTTGCAGGGCCGAGACTATGGCTACACCTTC. Translated, it gives CASSPFRLQGRDYGYTF.

This clonotype has a count of ten or more. The V gene is TRBV28, the J gene TRBJ2-5, with unresolved D. The V gene's germline CDR1 is MDHEN and CDR2 SYDVKM. V lost 2 bases to trimming and J lost 0 bases, with 13 bases between them. The CDR3 covers 16 residues. CDR3 DNA: TGTGCCAGCAGTTTAGTAGGCCTGCGAAACCAAGAGACCCAGTACTTC. Its translation is CASSLVGLRNQETQYF.

This clonotype came up many times. V is TRBV5-8 and J is TRBJ2-7, with TRBD1 matching 9 bases. J gave up 6 bases and V 1 base, and 8 bases lay outside the gene matches. CDR1 is SGHTS and CDR2 is YDEGEE in the germline V gene. The CDR3 is made up of 15 amino acids. CDR3 coding DNA: TGTGCCAGCAGCTTGCCCGGGACAGGGCCTTCCGAGCAGTACTTC. This encodes CASSLPGTGPSEQYF.

This clonotype was recorded at least ten times. CDR3 sequence: CASSPHTDTQYF. CDR3 in DNA: TGTGCCAGCAGCCCCCACACAGATACGCAGTATTTT. This chain connects TRBV7-6 to TRBJ2-3; no reliable D call. CDR1 SGHVS and CDR2 FNYEAQ come from the germline V gene. The CDR3 spans 12 residues. The V gene lost 5 bases and the J gene lost 2 bases, with 5 bases spanning the gap. The whole variable domain, filled in from reference TRBV7-6 and TRBJ2-3, reads GAGVSQSPRYKVTKRGQDVALRCDPISGHVSLYWYRQALGQGPEFLTYFNYEAQQDKSGLPNDRFSAERPEGSISTLTIQRTEQRDSAMYRCASSPHTDTQYFGPGTRLTVL.

This clonotype was detected many times. The chain uses TRBV6-6 and TRBJ2-3, with no clear D. Between the trimmed V and J ends, which lost 0 bases and 7 bases, there was a span of 2 bases. CDR3 length equals 11 residues. From germline, CDR1 is MNHNY and CDR2 SVGAGI (reference sequence). The CDR3: CASSYSYTQYF. The CDR3 coding sequence is TGTGCCAGCAGTTACTCGTATACGCAGTATTTT.

There are many counts of this clonotype. The chain combines TRBV11-2 with TRBJ2-6, with D hard to call. The germline gives CDR1 SGHAT, CDR2 FQNNGV. This CDR3 has 16 amino acids. V was clipped by 5 bases and J by 0 bases, with 11 bases between them. The CDR3 DNA is TGTGCCAGCAGCGGTTTTGAAGGCTCTGGGGCCAACGTCCTGACTTTC. Encoded protein: CASSGFEGSGANVLTF.

This clonotype occurred many times. V is TRBV20-1 and J is TRBJ1-6; 10 bases match TRBD1. With 6 bases clipped from V and 1 base from J, the junction kept 3 bases outside the gene matches. This CDR3 region has 15 residues. Germline CDR1 and CDR2: DFQATT and SNEGSKA (reference sequence). The DNA for the CDR3 is TGCAGTGCGAGGACAGGGGGTTCCTATAATTCACCCCTCCACTTT. It yields the protein CSARTGGSYNSPLHF.

This clonotype was counted at least ten times. The chain recombines TRBV7-2 with TRBJ2-1; D possibly corresponds to TRBD1 (5 bases). Germline V CDR1 and CDR2: SGHTA, FQGNSA. The V end lost 6 bases, the J end lost 0 bases, and 18 bases lay between the germline ends. The CDR3 contains 17 residues. In nucleotides, the CDR3 is TGTGCCAGCAGGAAAACCCAGGGAATAAGCTCCTACAATGAGCAGTTCTTC. Encoded protein: CASRKTQGISSYNEQFF.

This clonotype was observed at least ten times. This sequence joins TRBV28 and TRBJ2-2; tentative D call: TRBD2 (6 bases). V was clipped by 10 bases and J by 3 bases, with 18 bases between them. The length of the CDR3 is 15 residues. Germline CDR1 reads MDHEN; CDR2 reads SYDVKM. The CDR3 region has the DNA TGTGCCACCGGATTGGGTCTAGCGTACACCGGGGAGCTGTTTTTT. Residues: CATGLGLAYTGELFF.

By proportion, this clonotype is medium-sized. V usage is TRBV20-1 and J usage is TRBJ1-2; D is ambiguous. CDR3 size: 15 residues. The V gene lost 3 bases and the J gene lost 4 bases, with 18 bases spanning the gap. The germline gives CDR1 DFQATT, CDR2 SNEGSKA (reference sequence). CDR3 in DNA: TGCAGTGCTAGCGTCCAGAGGCTAGGGTCCTATGGCTACACCTTC. Encoded protein: CSASVQRLGSYGYTF.

This clonotype was seen many times. The chain combines TRBV18 with TRBJ1-2, with TRBD1 matching over 8 bases. The CDR3 length is 15 residues. From germline, CDR1 is KGHSH and CDR2 LQKENI. J was trimmed by 8 bases and V by 3 bases; bases with no gene match: 11. The CDR3 protein is CASSPNGQGRKGYTF. The CDR3 DNA reads TGTGCCAGCTCACCCAACGGACAGGGACGTAAAGGCTACACCTTC.

In DNA form, the CDR3 reads TGTGCCACCAGCATTTGGACTAATGAAAAACTGTTTTTT. This sequence encodes CATSIWTNEKLFF. The V call is TRBV15, the J call TRBJ1-4; unclear D gene. Germline values: CDR1 LNHNV, CDR2 YYDKDF (reference sequence). This CDR3 has 13 residues. Deletions cut 4 bases from V and 2 bases from J, with 5 bases between.

This clonotype was counted at least ten times. V is TRBV7-9 and J is TRBJ2-7; 10 nucleotides align to TRBD2. With 1 base clipped from V and 4 bases from J, the junction kept 7 bases outside the gene matches. Looked up from germline, CDR1 is SEHNR and CDR2 is FQNEAQ (reference sequence). The CDR3 totals 16 residues. The CDR3 loop reads CASSLGTSGAPYEQYF. The CDR3 DNA reads TGTGCCAGCAGCTTAGGGACTAGCGGAGCTCCATACGAGCAGTACTTC.

This clonotype occurred many times. The chain recombines TRBV7-2 with TRBJ2-3, with TRBD2 matching 7 bases. The CDR3 contains 16 residues. CDR1 is SGHTA, CDR2 FQGNSA, per germline. Losses at the gene ends were 4 bases for V and 3 bases for J; bases not matched to a gene: 10. The CDR3 loop is CASSSGRGEGTDTQYF. CDR3 in DNA: TGTGCCAGCAGCTCAGGCCGCGGGGAGGGTACAGATACGCAGTATTTT.

The chain couples TRBV11-2 to TRBJ2-1; possibly TRBD1 for D (5 bases). The CDR3 consists of 17 residues. Germline V CDR1 and CDR2: SGHAT, FQNNGV. Trimming stripped 0 bases from V and 0 bases from J, with 12 bases between. CDR3 residues: CASSLDMGQGSYNEQFF. The CDR3 region has the DNA TGTGCCAGCAGCTTAGATATGGGGCAGGGCTCCTACAATGAGCAGTTCTTC.

This clonotype has a handful of counts. This may be a read error, as it is one base from a much larger clone. This sequence joins TRBV25-1 and TRBJ1-6; no definite D call. Germline CDR1 MGHDK, CDR2 SYGVNS. This CDR3 is 14 amino acids long. The chain's CDR3 is CASSESWVASPLNF. CDR3 DNA sequence: TGTGCCAGCAGTGAATCCTGGGTGGCTTCACCCCTCAACTTT.

Ten or more counts support this clonotype. CDR3 sequence reads: CASRTGTLNTGELFF. CDR3 sequence (DNA): TGTGCCAGCAGGACCGGGACCCTCAACACCGGGGAGCTGTTTTTT. The V and J genes are TRBV12-3 or TRBV12-4 and TRBJ2-2, with D perhaps TRBD1 or TRBD2 (5 bases each). Trimming removed 6 bases from V and 2 bases from J, with 13 bases in between. CDR3 length: 15 residues.

This clonotype came up many times. This chain joins TRBV2 and TRBJ2-1; 7 bases fit TRBD1. J gave up 4 bases and V 5 bases, and 5 bases lay outside the gene matches. Germline CDR1 and CDR2: SNHLY and FYNNEI. CDR3 size: 14 residues. The CDR3 coding sequence is TGTGCCAGCAGTTGGGACAGTGAGTACAATGAGCAGTTCTTC. As protein: CASSWDSEYNEQFF.

The table lists this clonotype with many counts. The V call is TRBV2, the J call TRBJ2-3, with D tentatively TRBD1 (6 bases). V was pared by 11 bases and J by 5 bases, with 17 bases between. The CDR3 sequence is 13 residues long. Germline V gene lookup returns CDR1 SNHLY and CDR2 FYNNEI. In DNA, the CDR3 is TGTGCCGTTCAGGCCAGGGGCAAAGATACGCAGTATTTT. Its translation: CAVQARGKDTQYF.

This clonotype was counted at least ten times. The CDR3 bases are TGTGCCAGCAGCCGGCTGAGCACTGAAGCTTTCTTT. Translating gives CASSRLSTEAFF. This chain joins TRBV3-1 and TRBJ1-1; D not resolved. Germline-derived CDR1 and CDR2 are LGHDT and YNNKEL (reference sequence). V was clipped by 4 bases and J by 4 bases, with 7 bases between them. This CDR3 is 12 amino acids long.

This clonotype was picked up many times. In nucleotides, the CDR3 is TGTGCCAGCAGCCCTAAGGGAGGCGGGACAGGGCACTACGAGCAGTACTTC. The encoded protein is CASSPKGGGTGHYEQYF. The V gene is TRBV7-3, the J gene TRBJ2-7; 9 bases align to TRBD1. Germline CDR1 reads SGHTA; CDR2 reads FQGTGA. V lost 5 bases to trimming and J lost 3 bases; unmatched junction nucleotides: 14. CDR3 length: 17 residues.

This clonotype was counted at least ten times. The chain is built from TRBV11-2 and TRBJ2-2, with unresolved D. CDR3 length: 14 amino acids. V gave up 5 bases and J gave up 1 base, with 8 bases separating them. Looked up from germline, CDR1 is SGHAT and CDR2 is FQNNGV. DNA for the CDR3: TGTGCCAGCAGCGGCCGACAGAACACCGGGGAGCTGTTTTTT. Protein: CASSGRQNTGELFF.

This clonotype was counted at least ten times. The chain combines TRBV2 with TRBJ2-7; perhaps TRBD1 as D (6 bases). Looked up from germline, CDR1 is SNHLY and CDR2 is FYNNEI. The V end lost 0 bases, the J end lost 4 bases, and 13 bases lay between the germline ends. The CDR3 contains 15 residues. In nucleotides, the CDR3 is TGTGCCAGCAGTGAAGCCCTGGACAGAGCTTACGAGCAGTACTTC. Translation: CASSEALDRAYEQYF.